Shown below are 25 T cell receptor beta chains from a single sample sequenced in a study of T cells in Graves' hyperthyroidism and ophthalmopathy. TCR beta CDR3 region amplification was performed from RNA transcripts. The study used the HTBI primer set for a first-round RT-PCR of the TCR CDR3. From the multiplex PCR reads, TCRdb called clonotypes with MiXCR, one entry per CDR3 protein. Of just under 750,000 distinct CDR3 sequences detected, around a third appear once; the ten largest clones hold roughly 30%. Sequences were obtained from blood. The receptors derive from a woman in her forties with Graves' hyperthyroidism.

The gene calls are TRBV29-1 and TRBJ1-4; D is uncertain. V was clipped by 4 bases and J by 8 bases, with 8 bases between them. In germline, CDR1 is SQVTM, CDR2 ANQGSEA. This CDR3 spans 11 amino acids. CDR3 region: CSVASGEKLFF. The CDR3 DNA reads TGCAGCGTTGCTTCTGGGGAAAAACTGTTTTTT.

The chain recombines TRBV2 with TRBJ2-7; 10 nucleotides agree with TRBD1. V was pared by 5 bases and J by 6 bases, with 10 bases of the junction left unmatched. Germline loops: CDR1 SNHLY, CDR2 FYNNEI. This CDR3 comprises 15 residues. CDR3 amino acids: CASSPAWDRGPEQYF. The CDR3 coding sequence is TGTGCCAGCAGTCCTGCTTGGGACAGGGGTCCCGAGCAGTACTTC.

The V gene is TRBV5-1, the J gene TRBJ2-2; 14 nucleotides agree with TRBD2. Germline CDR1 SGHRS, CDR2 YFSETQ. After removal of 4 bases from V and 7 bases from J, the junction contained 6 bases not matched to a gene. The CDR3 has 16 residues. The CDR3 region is CASSNGLAGGVGELFF. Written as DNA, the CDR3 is TGCGCCAGCAGCAACGGACTAGCGGGAGGTGTCGGGGAGCTGTTTTTT.

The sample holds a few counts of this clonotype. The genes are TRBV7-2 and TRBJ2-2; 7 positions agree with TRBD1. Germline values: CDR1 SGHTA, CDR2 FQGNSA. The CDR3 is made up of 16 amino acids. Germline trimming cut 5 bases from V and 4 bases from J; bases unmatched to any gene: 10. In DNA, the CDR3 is TGTGCCAGCAGCCAAGAACCGGGACAGTCCACCGGGGAGCTGTTTTTT. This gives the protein CASSQEPGQSTGELFF.

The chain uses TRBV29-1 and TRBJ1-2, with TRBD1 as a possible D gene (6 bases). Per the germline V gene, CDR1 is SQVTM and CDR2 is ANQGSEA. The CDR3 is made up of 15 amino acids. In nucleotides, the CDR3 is TGCATCACCTCGCCGCCTGGATTGGGGGCGGATGGCTACACCTTC. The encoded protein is CITSPPGLGADGYTF. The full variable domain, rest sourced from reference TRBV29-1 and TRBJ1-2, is SAVISQKPSRDICQRGTSLTIQCQVDSQVTMMFWYRQQPGQSLTLIATANQGSEATYESGFVIDKFPISRPNLTFSTLTVSNMSPEDSSIYLCITSPPGLGADGYTFGSGTRLTVV.

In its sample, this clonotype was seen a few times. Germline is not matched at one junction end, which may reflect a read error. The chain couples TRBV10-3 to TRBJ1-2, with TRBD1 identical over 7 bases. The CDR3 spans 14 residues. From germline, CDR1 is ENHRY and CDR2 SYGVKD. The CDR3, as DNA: TGTGCCAGCAGTTATATGGAGGGGGCGGCGGGCTACACCTTC. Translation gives CASSYMEGAAGYTF.

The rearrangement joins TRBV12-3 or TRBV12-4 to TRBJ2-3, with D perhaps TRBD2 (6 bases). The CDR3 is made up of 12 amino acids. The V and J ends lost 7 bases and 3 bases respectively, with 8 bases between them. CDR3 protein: CASKRGTDTQYF. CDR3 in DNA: TGTGCCAGCAAACGGGGGACAGATACGCAGTATTTT.

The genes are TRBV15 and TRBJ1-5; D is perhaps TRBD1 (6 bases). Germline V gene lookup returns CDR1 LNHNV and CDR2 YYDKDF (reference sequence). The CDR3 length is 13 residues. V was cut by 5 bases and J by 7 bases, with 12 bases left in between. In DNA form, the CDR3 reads TGTGCCACCAGCCAAGACAGGCACCAGCCCCAGCATTTT. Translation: CATSQDRHQPQHF.

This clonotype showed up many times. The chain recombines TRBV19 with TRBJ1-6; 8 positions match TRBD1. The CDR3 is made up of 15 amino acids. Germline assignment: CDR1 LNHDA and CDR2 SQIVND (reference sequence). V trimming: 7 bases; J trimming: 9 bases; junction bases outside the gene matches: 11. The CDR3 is CASTQTGVWGSPLHF. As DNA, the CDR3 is TGTGCCAGTACCCAGACAGGGGTATGGGGTTCACCCCTCCACTTT.

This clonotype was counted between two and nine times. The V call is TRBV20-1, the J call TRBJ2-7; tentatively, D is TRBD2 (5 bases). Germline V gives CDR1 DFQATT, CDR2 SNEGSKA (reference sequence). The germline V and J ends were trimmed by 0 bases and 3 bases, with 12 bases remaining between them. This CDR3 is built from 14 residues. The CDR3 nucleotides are TGCAGTGCTAGAGATCGCGGGCAATACTACGAGCAGTACTTC. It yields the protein CSARDRGQYYEQYF.

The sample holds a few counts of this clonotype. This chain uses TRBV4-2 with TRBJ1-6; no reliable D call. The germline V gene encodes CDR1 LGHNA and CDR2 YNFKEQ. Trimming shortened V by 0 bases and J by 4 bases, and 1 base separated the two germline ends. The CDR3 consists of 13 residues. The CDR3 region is CASSQDYNSPLHF. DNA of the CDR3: TGTGCCAGCAGCCAAGATTATAATTCACCCCTCCACTTT.

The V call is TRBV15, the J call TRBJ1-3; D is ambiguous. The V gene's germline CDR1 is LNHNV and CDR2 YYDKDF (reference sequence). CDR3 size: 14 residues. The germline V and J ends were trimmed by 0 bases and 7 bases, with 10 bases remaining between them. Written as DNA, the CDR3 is TGTGCCACCAGCAGAGATCCTCGTGTGAACACCATATATTTT. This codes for CATSRDPRVNTIYF.

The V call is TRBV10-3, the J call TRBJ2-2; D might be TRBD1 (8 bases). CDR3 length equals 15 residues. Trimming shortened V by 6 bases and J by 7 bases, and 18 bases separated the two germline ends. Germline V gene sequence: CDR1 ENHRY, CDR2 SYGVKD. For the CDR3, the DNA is TGTGCCATCAGCGCGGGGGTGGACAGGGACGGGGAGCTGTTTTTT. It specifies CAISAGVDRDGELFF.

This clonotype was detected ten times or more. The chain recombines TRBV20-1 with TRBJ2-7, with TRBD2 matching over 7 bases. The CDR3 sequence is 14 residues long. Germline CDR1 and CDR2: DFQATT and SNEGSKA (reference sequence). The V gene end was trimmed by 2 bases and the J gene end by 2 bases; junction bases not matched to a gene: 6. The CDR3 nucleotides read TGCAGTGCTAGAACACTAGCGAGGGCCTACGAGCAGTACTTC. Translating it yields CSARTLARAYEQYF.

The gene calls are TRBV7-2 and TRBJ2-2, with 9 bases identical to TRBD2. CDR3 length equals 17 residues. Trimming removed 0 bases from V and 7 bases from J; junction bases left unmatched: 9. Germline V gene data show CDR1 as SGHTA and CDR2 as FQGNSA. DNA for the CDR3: TGTGCCAGCAGCTTAGCGCTGGCGGGGGGGCCCGGCGGGGAGCTGTTTTTT. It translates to CASSLALAGGPGGELFF.

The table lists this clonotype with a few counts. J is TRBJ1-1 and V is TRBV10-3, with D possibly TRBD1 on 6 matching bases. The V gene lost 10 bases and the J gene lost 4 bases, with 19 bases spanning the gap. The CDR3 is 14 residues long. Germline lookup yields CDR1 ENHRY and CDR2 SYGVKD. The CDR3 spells CASSIRGLSTEAFF. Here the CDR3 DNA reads TGTGCCAGCAGCATCAGGGGCCTAAGCACTGAAGCTTTCTTT.

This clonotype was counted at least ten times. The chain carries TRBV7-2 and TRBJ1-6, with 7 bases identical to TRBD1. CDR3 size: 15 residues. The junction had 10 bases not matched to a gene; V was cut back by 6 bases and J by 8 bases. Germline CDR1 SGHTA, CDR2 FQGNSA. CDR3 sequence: CASRDGTEVDSPLHF. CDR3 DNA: TGTGCCAGCAGGGACGGGACAGAGGTGGATTCACCCCTCCACTTT.

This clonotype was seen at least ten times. DNA of the CDR3: TGTGCCAGCAGTTTGGGGGACAGAAATTACTATGGCTACACCTTC. It translates to CASSLGDRNYYGYTF. This chain connects TRBV12-3 or TRBV12-4 to TRBJ1-2, with 7 positions matching TRBD1. The CDR3 length is 15 residues. V lost 3 bases, J lost 3 bases, and 7 bases stayed unmatched.

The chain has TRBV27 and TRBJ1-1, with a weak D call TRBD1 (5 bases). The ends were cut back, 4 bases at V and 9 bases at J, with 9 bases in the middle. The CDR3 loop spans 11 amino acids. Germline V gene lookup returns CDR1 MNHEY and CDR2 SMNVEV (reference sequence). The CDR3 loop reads CASSSPGKAFF. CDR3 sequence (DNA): TGTGCCAGCAGTTCACCAGGGAAAGCTTTCTTT.

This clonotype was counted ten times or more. CDR3: CSVDRDRNNYGYTF. DNA for the CDR3: TGCAGCGTGGACCGGGACAGGAACAACTATGGCTACACCTTC. The chain couples TRBV29-1 to TRBJ1-2, with 8 bases matching TRBD1. Germline V gene data show CDR1 as SQVTM and CDR2 as ANQGSEA. The CDR3 runs 14 residues. Trimming removed 6 bases from V and 2 bases from J; junction bases left unmatched: 8.

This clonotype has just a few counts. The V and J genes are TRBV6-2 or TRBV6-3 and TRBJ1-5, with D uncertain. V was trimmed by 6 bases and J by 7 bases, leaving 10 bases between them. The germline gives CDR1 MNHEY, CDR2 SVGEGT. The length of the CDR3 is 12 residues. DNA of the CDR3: TGTGCCAGCAGCCCCCTTCGGCAGCCCCAGCATTTT. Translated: CASSPLRQPQHF.

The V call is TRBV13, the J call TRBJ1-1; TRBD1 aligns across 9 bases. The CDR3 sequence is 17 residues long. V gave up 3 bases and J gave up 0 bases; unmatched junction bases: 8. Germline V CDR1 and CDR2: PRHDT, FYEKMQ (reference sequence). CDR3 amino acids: CASSFTTGGALNTEAFF. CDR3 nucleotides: TGTGCCAGCAGCTTTACGACAGGGGGTGCCTTGAACACTGAAGCTTTCTTT.

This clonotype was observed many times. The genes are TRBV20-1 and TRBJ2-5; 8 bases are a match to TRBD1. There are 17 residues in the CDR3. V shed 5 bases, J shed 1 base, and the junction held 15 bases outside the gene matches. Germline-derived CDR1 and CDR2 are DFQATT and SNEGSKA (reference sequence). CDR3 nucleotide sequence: TGCAGTGCTCTCTGGACAGGGATTTACGGGGTCCAAGAGACCCAGTACTTC. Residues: CSALWTGIYGVQETQYF.

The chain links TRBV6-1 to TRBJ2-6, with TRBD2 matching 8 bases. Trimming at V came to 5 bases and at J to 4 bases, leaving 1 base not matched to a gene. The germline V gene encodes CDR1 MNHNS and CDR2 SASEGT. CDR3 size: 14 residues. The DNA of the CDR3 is TGTGCCAGCAGTCGACTAGCGGGGGCCAACGTCCTGACTTTC. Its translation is CASSRLAGANVLTF.

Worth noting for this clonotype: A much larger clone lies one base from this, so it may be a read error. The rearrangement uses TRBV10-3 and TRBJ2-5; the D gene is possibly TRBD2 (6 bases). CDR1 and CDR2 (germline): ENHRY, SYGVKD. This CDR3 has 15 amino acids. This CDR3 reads CAIGESMGGQETQYF. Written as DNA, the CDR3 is TGTGCCATCGGTGAGTCGATGGGGGGTCAAGAGACCCAGTACTTC.